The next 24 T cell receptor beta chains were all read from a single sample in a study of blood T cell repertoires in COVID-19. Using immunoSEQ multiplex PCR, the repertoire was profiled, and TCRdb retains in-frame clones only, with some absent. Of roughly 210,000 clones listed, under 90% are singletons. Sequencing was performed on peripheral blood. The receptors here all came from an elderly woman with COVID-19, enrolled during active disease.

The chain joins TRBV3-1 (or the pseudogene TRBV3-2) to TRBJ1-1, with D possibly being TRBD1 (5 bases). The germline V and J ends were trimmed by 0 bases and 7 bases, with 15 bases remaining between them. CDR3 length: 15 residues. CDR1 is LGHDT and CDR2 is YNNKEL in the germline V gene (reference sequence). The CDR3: CASSQDLGRGNEAFF. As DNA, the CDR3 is TGTGCCAGCAGCCAAGATCTGGGAAGGGGAAATGAAGCTTTCTTT.

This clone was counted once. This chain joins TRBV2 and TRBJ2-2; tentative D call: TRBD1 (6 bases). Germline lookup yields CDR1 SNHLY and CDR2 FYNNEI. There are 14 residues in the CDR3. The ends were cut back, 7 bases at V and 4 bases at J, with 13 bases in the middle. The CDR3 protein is CASIQGSGTGELFF. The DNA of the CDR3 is TGTGCCAGCATACAGGGTTCTGGCACCGGGGAGCTGTTTTTT.

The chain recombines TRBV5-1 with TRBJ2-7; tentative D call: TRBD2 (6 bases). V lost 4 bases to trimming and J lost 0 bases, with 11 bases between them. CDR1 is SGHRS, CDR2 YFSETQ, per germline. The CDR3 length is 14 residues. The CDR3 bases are TGCGCCAGCAGCCCCATGACTAGCTCCTACGAGCAGTACTTC. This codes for CASSPMTSSYEQYF.

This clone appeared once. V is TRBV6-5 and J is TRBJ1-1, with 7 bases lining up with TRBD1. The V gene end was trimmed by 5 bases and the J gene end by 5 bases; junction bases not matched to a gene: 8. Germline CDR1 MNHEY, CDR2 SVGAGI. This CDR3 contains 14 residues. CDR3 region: CASSTSGGWTEAFF. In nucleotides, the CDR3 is TGTGCCAGCAGTACCTCAGGGGGATGGACTGAAGCTTTCTTT.

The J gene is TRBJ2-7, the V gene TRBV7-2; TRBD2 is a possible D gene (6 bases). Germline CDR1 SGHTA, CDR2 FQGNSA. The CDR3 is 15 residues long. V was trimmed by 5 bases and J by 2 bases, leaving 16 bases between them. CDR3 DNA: TGTGCCAGCAGCACGGTAGCGGATAACGCCTACGAGCAGTACTTC. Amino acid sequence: CASSTVADNAYEQYF.

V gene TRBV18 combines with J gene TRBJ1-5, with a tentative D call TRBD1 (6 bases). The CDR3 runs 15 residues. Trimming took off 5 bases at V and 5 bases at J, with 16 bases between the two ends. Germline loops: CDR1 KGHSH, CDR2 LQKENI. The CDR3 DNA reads TGTGCCAGCTCATCTCGACAGGATGGGGATCAGCCCCAGCATTTT. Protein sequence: CASSSRQDGDQPQHF.

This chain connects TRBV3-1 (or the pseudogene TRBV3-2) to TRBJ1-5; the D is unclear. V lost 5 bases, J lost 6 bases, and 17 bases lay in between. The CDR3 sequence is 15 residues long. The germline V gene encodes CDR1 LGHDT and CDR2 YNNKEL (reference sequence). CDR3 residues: CASSLDLGLGQPQHF. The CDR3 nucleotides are TGTGCCAGCAGCTTGGACCTTGGACTGGGTCAGCCCCAGCATTTT.

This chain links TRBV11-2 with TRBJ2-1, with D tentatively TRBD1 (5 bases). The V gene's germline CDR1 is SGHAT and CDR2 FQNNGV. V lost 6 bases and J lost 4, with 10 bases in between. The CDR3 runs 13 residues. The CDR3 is CASRKGLYNEQFF. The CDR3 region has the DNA TGTGCCAGCAGAAAGGGGCTATACAATGAGCAGTTCTTC.

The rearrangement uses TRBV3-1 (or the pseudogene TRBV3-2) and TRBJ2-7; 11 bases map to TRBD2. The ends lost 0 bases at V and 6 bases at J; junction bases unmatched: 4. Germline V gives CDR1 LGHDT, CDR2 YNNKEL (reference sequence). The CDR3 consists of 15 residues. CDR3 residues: CASSQDSGTSGEQYF. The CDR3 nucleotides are TGTGCCAGCAGCCAAGATTCCGGGACTAGCGGCGAGCAGTACTTC.

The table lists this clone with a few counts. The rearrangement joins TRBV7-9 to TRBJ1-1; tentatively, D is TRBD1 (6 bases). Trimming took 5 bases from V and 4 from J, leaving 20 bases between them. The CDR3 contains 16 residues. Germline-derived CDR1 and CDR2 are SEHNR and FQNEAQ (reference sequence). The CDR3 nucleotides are TGTGCCAGCAGCGCCCGGGAACAGGGAAGTAGCACTGAAGCTTTCTTT. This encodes CASSAREQGSSTEAFF. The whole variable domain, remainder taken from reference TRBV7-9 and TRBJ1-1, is DTGVSQNPRHKITKRGQNVTFRCDPISEHNRLYWYRQTLGQGPEFLTYFQNEAQLEKSRLLSDRFSAERPKGSFSTLEIQRTEQGDSAMYLCASSAREQGSSTEAFFGQGTRLTVV.

The CDR3 sequence is CASRGRGSAFF. Written as DNA, the CDR3 is TGTGCCAGCAGGGGGCGGGGTTCGGCTTTCTTT. This chain uses TRBV12-3 or TRBV12-4 with TRBJ1-1; tentatively, D is TRBD1 (5 bases). The ends were cut back, 6 bases at V and 11 bases at J, with 13 bases in the middle. The CDR3 sequence is 11 residues long.

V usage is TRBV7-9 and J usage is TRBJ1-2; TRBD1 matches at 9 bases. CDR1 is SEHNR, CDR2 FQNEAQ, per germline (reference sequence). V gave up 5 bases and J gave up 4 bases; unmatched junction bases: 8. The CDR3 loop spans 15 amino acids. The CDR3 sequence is CASSITDRGSYGYTF. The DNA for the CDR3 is TGTGCCAGCAGCATAACGGACAGGGGAAGCTATGGCTACACCTTC.

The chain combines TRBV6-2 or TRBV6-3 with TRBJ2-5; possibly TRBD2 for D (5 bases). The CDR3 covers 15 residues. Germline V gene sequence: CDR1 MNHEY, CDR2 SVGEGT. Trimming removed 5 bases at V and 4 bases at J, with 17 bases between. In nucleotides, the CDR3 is TGTGCCAGCAGTCCCGGACTCCCCTACGGAGAGACCCAGTACTTC. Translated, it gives CASSPGLPYGETQYF.

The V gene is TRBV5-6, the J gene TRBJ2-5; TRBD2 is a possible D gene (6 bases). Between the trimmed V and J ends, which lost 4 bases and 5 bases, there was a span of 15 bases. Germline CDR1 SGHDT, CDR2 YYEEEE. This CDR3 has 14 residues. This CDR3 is CASSPQGGGETQYF. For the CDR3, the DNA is TGTGCCAGCAGCCCCCAAGGAGGAGGGGAGACCCAGTACTTC.

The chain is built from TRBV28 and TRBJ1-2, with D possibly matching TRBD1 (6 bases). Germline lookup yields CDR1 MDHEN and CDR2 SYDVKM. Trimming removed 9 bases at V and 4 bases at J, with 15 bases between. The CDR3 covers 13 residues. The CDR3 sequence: CASWEGEGYGYTF. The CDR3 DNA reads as TGTGCCAGTTGGGAGGGGGAGGGCTATGGCTACACCTTC.

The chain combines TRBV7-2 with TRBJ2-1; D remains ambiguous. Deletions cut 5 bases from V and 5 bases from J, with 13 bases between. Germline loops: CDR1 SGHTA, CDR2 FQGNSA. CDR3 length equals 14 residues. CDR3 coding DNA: TGTGCCAGCAGCCCCCCCCCTTATAACAATGAGCAGTTCTTC. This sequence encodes CASSPPPYNNEQFF.

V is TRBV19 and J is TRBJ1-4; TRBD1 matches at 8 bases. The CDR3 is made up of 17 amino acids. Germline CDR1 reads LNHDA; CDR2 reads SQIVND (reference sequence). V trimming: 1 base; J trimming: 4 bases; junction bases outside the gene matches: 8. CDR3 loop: CASSIARRDRFNEKLFF. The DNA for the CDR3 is TGTGCCAGTAGTATAGCAAGACGGGACAGGTTTAATGAAAAACTGTTTTTT. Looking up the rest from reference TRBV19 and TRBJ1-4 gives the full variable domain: DGGITQSPKYLFRKEGQNVTLSCEQNLNHDAMYWYRQDPGQGLRLIYYSQIVNDFQKGDIAEGYSVSREKKESFPLTVTSAQKNPTAFYLCASSIARRDRFNEKLFFGSGTQLSVL.

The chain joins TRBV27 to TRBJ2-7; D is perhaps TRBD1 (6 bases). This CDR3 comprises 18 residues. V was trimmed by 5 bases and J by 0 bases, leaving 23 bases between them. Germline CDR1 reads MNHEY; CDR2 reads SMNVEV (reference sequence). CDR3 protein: CASSPRWGRPETSYEQYF. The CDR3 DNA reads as TGTGCCAGCAGTCCCCGGTGGGGGCGCCCAGAAACCTCCTACGAGCAGTACTTC.

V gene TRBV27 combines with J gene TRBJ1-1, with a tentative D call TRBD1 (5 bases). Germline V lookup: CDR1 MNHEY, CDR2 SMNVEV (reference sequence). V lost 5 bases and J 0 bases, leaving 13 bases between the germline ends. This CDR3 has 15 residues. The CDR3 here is CASSPQGTMNTEAFF. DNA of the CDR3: TGTGCCAGCAGTCCCCAGGGTACCATGAACACTGAAGCTTTCTTT.

The CDR3 DNA sequence: TGCGCCAGCAGTGATTTCTCTCTGGGGCCACAAGAGACCCAGTACTTC. Protein product: CASSDFSLGPQETQYF. This chain uses TRBV10-2 with TRBJ2-5; weak D call: TRBD1 (5 bases). The V gene lost 3 bases and the J gene lost 2 bases, with 16 bases spanning the gap. CDR1 and CDR2 (germline): WSHSY, SAAADI. The CDR3 totals 16 residues.

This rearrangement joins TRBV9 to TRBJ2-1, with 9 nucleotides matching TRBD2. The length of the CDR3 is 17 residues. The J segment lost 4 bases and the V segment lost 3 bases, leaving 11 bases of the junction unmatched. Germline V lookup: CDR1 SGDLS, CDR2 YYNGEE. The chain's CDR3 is CASSEHRGSGGYNEQFF. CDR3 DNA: TGTGCCAGCAGCGAACACAGGGGCAGCGGGGGGTACAATGAGCAGTTCTTC.

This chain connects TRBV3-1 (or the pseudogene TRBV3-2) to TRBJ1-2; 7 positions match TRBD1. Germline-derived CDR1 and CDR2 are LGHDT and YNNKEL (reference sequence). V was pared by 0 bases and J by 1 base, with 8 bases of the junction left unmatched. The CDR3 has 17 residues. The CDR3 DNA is TGTGCCAGCAGCCAAGATACGAAGGGGGCCTTTAACTATGGCTACACCTTC. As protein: CASSQDTKGAFNYGYTF.

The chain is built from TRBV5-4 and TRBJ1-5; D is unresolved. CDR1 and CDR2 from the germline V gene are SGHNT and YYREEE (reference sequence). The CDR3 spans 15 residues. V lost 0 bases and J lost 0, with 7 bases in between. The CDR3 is CASSLDAGSNQPQHF. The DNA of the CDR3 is TGTGCCAGCAGCTTGGACGCCGGTAGCAATCAGCCCCAGCATTTT. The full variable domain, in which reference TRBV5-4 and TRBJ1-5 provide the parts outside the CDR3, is ETGVTQSPTHLIKTRGQQVTLRCSSQSGHNTVSWYQQALGQGPQFIFQYYREEENGRGNFPPRFSGLQFPNYSSELNVNALELDDSALYLCASSLDAGSNQPQHFGDGTRLSIL.

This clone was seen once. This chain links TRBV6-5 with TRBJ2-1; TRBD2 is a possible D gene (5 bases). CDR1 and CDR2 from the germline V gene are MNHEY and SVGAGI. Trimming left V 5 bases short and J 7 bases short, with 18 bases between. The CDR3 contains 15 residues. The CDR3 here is CASSQTGGPMNEQFF. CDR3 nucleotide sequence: TGTGCCAGCAGTCAAACGGGCGGGCCTATGAATGAGCAGTTCTTC.